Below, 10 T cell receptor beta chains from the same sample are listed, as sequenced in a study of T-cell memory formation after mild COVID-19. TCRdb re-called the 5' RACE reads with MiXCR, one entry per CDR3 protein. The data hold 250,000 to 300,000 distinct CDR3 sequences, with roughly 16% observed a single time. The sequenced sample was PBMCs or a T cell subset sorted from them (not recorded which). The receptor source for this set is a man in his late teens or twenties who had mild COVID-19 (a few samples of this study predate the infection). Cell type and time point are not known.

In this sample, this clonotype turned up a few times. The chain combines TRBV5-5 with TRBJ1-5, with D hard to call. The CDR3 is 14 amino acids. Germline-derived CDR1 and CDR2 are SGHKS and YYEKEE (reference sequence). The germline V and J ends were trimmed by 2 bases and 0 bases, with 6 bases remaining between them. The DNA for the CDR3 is TGTGCCAGCAGCTTTTTCGATAGCAATCAGCCCCAGCATTTT. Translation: CASSFFDSNQPQHF.

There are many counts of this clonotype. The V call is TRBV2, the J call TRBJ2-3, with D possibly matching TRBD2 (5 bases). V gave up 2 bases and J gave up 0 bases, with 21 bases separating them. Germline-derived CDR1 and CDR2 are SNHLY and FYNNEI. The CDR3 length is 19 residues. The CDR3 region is CASSERAGISTPSTDTQYF. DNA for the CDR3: TGTGCCAGCAGTGAACGGGCCGGGATCTCAACCCCTAGCACAGATACGCAGTATTTT. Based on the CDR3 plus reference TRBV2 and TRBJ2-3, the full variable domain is EPEVTQTPSHQVTQMGQEVILRCVPISNHLYFYWYRQILGQKVEFLVSFYNNEISEKSEIFDDQFSVERPDGSNFTLKIRSTKLEDSAMYFCASSERAGISTPSTDTQYFGPGTRLTVL.

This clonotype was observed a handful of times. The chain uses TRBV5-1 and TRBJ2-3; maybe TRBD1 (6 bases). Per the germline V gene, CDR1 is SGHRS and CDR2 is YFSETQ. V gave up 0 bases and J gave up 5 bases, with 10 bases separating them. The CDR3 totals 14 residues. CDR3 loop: CASSLGQAGDTQYF. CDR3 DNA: TGCGCCAGCAGCTTGGGACAGGCGGGAGATACGCAGTATTTT.

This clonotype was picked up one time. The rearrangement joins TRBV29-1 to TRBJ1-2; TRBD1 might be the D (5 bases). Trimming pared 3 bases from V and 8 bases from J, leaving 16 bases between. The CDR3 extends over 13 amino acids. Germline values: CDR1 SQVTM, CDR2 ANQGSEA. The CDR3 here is CSVDRALSEGYTF. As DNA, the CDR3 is TGCAGCGTTGACAGGGCCCTCTCCGAGGGCTACACCTTC.

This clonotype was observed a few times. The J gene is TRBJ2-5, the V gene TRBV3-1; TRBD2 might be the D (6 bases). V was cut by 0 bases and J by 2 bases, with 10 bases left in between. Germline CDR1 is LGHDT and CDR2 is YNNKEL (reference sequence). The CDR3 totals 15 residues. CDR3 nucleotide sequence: TGTGCCAGCAGCCAAGATAGCGGCTCGCAAGAGACCCAGTACTTC. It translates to CASSQDSGSQETQYF.

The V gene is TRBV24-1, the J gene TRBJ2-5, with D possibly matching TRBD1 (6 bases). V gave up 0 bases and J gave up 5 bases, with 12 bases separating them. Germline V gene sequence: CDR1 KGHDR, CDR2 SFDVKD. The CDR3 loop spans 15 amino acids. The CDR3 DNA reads TGTGCCACCAGTGATTTGGAGGCAGGGGAGGAGACCCAGTACTTC. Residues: CATSDLEAGEETQYF.

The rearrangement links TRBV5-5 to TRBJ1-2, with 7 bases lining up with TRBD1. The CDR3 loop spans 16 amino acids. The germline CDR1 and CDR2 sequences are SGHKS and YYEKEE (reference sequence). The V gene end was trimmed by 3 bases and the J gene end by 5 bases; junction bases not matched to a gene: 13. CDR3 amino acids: CASSSNMTGSRYGYTF. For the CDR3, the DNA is TGTGCCAGCAGCTCGAATATGACAGGGTCCAGATATGGCTACACCTTC.

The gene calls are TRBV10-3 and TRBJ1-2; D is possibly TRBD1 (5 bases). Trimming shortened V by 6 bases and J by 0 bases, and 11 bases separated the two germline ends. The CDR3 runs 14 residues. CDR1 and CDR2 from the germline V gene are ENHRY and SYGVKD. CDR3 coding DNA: TGTGCCATCAGAGGGGACTCAGCTAACTATGGCTACACCTTC. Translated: CAIRGDSANYGYTF.

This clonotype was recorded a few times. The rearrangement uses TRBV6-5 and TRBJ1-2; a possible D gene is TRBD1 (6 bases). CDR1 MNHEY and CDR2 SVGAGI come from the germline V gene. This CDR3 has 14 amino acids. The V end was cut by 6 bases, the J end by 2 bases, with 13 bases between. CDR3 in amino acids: CASSPEGGNYGYTF. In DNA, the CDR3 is TGTGCCAGCAGCCCAGAGGGGGGGAACTATGGCTACACCTTC.

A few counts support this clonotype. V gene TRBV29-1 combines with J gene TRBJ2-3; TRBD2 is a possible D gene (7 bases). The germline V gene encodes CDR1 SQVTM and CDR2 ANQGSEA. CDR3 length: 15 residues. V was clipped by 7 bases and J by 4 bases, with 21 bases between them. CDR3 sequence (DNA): TGCAGCGCCCCGGAAGGGGGGGGGGTTGCAGATACGCAGTATTTT. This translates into CSAPEGGGVADTQYF.